This paragraph reports one T cell receptor (beta chain). Its target is not known. PCR amplification relied on 60 Vbeta primers (plus 13 Jbeta primers). Sequencing was performed with immunoSEQ multiplex PCR; in TCRdb, only in-frame clones are kept and a portion is missing. The sample contains about 230,000 clones, roughly 79% of which appear only once. CDR3 length: 15 amino acids. Looked up from germline, CDR1 is LNHNV and CDR2 is YYDKDF (reference sequence). These data belong to a study of cytomegalovirus exposure and HLA in healthy donors. Study context: An analysis done earlier identified about 120 million unique TCR beta sequences from around 180 million T cells.

Study-wide points: While the bulk of TCR sequences proved rare, some public TCRs turned up in many donors. Later examination showed HLA-associated TCR beta chains had greater clonal expansion than equally common others. The CMV antigen specificity of three CMV-associated chains was confirmed through in vitro analysis.

The sample consisted of PBMCs. This receptor was identified in a woman between 40 and 55 years old in good health and CMV-seronegative. The chain couples TRBV15 to TRBJ2-5; 7 bases fit TRBD1. The last part of the DNA fits TRBJ2-7 better; the J call may be wrong. The CDR3 coding sequence is TGTGCCACCAGCAGAGATCGACAGGGAACCTACGAGCAGTACTTC. Translated, it gives CATSRDRQGTYEQYF.